This passage covers 14 T cell receptor beta chains from one sample sequenced in a study of shared clonotypes between healthy human individuals. This table comes from immunoSEQ multiplex PCR, and its TCRdb copy is limited to in-frame clones, with some not included. This table holds hundreds of thousands of clones, roughly 80% found once. The sequenced sample was PBMCs. The source of these receptors is a middle-aged woman in good health. Some clones in this sample may be carry-over from other donors' samples.

The chain recombines TRBV10-3 with TRBJ1-4, with D perhaps matching TRBD1 (5 bases). V was shortened by 6 bases and J by 7 bases, with 12 bases between the two germline ends. The CDR3 contains 13 residues. The V gene's germline CDR1 is ENHRY and CDR2 SYGVKD. CDR3 nucleotides: TGTGCCATCAGGGGGCGTTCAGGTGAAAAACTGTTTTTT. This encodes CAIRGRSGEKLFF.

The chain is built from TRBV25-1 and TRBJ2-5, with a weak D call TRBD2 (5 bases). The last part of the DNA fits TRBJ2-7 better; the J call may be wrong. The CDR3 length is 13 residues. In germline, CDR1 is MGHDK, CDR2 SYGVNS. CDR3 in DNA: TGTGCCAGCAGCCCCGGGGATTCCTACGAGCAGTACTTC. It translates to CASSPGDSYEQYF.

V and J are TRBV29-1 and TRBJ1-4; D is ambiguous. This CDR3 has 13 amino acids. V was shortened by 5 bases and J by 0 bases, with 7 bases between the two germline ends. In germline, CDR1 is SQVTM, CDR2 ANQGSEA. CDR3 in DNA: TGCAGCGTTCAGGCAGCAACTAATGAAAAACTGTTTTTT. This translates into CSVQAATNEKLFF.

The chain recombines TRBV28 with TRBJ2-5, with 8 bases matching TRBD1. V lost 4 bases, J lost 4 bases, and 8 bases stayed unmatched. The germline gives CDR1 MDHEN, CDR2 SYDVKM. The CDR3 has 15 amino acids. CDR3 nucleotide sequence: TGTGCCAGCAGTTCCCCGGGACAGGTGTTAGAGACCCAGTACTTC. It specifies CASSSPGQVLETQYF.

V is TRBV2 and J is TRBJ1-1; no clear D gene. The CDR3 spans 15 residues. V was shortened by 3 bases and J by 1 base, with 12 bases between the two germline ends. Looked up from germline, CDR1 is SNHLY and CDR2 is FYNNEI. CDR3 region: CASSEDGMGNTEAFF. The CDR3 region has the DNA TGTGCCAGCAGTGAGGATGGGATGGGGAACACTGAAGCTTTCTTT.

The CDR3 loop reads CASSFTGSYEQYF. For the CDR3, the DNA is TGTGCCAGCAGCTTTACAGGCTCCTACGAGCAGTACTTC. The chain is built from TRBV7-9 and TRBJ2-7, with D perhaps TRBD1 (5 bases). The CDR3 covers 13 residues. Germline CDR1 SEHNR, CDR2 FQNEAQ (reference sequence). Trimming took 3 bases from V and 0 from J, leaving 6 bases between them.

The sample holds one count of this clone. The V gene is TRBV19, the J gene TRBJ1-5; D not resolved. The CDR3 is made up of 14 amino acids. Germline CDR1 reads LNHDA; CDR2 reads SQIVND (reference sequence). V lost 5 bases and J lost 6, with 14 bases in between. CDR3 residues: CASSQHEGGQPQHF. The CDR3 DNA follows: TGTGCCAGTAGTCAACACGAGGGAGGTCAGCCCCAGCATTTT.

The chain employs TRBV25-1 and TRBJ2-5, with 7 nucleotides matching TRBD2. Germline CDR1 reads MGHDK; CDR2 reads SYGVNS. This CDR3 is 13 amino acids long. The V and J ends lost 3 bases and 4 bases, in that order; junction bases with no gene match: 2. The DNA of the CDR3 is TGTGCCAGCAGTGAGGCGGGAGTAGAGACCCAGTACTTC. The encoded protein is CASSEAGVETQYF.

The V gene is TRBV2, the J gene TRBJ2-5; D is undetermined. Germline CDR1 SNHLY, CDR2 FYNNEI. The CDR3 is 12 residues long. The V gene lost 7 bases and the J gene lost 3 bases, with 9 bases spanning the gap. For the CDR3, the DNA is TGTGCCAGCAATAATAGGGAAGAGACCCAGTACTTC. It yields the protein CASNNREETQYF.

A remark on this clone: This sample includes further DNA sequences coding for the same CDR3. This chain links TRBV5-1 with TRBJ2-7, with D tentatively TRBD1 (5 bases). The germline V gene has CDR1 SGHRS and CDR2 YFSETQ. Trimming cost V 2 bases and J 0 bases, with 9 bases left between them. The length of the CDR3 is 14 residues. The CDR3 loop is CASSFDSSSYEQYF. CDR3 in DNA: TGCGCCAGCAGCTTCGACAGTAGCTCCTACGAGCAGTACTTC.

J is TRBJ2-1 and V is TRBV9; maybe TRBD2 (5 bases). The CDR3 is 15 amino acids. Germline V lookup: CDR1 SGDLS, CDR2 YYNGEE. With 2 bases removed from V and 0 bases from J, the gap between germline ends came to 9 bases. The CDR3 loop is CASSVRGISYNEQFF. CDR3 DNA sequence: TGTGCCAGCAGCGTCAGAGGGATCTCCTACAATGAGCAGTTCTTC.

The rearrangement links TRBV19 to TRBJ1-5, with TRBD1 identical over 8 bases. Unmatched junction bases numbered 4, after V lost 6 bases and J lost 6 bases. The germline CDR1 and CDR2 sequences are LNHDA and SQIVND (reference sequence). This CDR3 spans 13 amino acids. In nucleotides, the CDR3 is TGTGCCAGTAGCAACGGACAGGGTCAGCCCCAGCATTTT. Translated: CASSNGQGQPQHF.

Points on this clone: The same CDR3 can be traced to other DNA sequences in this sample. The CDR3 here is CASSVAGNEQFF. CDR3 nucleotides: TGTGCCAGCAGCGTAGCCGGCAATGAGCAGTTCTTC. The gene calls are TRBV9 and TRBJ2-1; D is unresolved. Trimming stripped 0 bases from V and 6 bases from J, with 4 bases between. CDR1 is SGDLS, CDR2 YYNGEE, per germline. The CDR3 is made up of 12 amino acids.

This clone was detected many times. The chain joins TRBV30 to TRBJ2-2; D remains unclear. Germline CDR1 and CDR2: GTSNPN and SVGIG (reference sequence). V gave up 5 bases and J gave up 3 bases, with 7 bases separating them. The CDR3 is 12 amino acids. CDR3 loop: CAWSWDTGELFF. The DNA of the CDR3 is TGTGCCTGGTCGTGGGACACCGGGGAGCTGTTTTTT.